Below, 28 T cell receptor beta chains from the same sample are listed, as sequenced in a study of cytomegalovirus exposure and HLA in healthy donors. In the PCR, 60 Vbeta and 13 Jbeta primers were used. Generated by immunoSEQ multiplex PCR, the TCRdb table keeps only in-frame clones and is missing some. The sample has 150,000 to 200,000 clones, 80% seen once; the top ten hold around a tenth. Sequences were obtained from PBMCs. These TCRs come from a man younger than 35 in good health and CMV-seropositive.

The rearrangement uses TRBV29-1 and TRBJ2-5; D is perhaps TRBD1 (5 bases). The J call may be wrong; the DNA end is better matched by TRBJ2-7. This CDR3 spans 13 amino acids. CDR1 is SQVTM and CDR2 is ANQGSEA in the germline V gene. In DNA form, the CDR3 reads TGCAGCGTTGTGGAAGGGGCTAGGAACGAGCAGTACTTC. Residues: CSVVEGARNEQYF.

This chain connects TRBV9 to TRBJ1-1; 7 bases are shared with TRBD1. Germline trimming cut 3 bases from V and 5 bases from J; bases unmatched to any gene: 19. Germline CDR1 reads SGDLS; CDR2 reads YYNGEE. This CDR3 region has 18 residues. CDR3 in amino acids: CASSASMGQPAFSTEAFF. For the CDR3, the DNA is TGTGCCAGCAGCGCTTCCATGGGACAGCCAGCCTTTAGTACTGAAGCTTTCTTT.

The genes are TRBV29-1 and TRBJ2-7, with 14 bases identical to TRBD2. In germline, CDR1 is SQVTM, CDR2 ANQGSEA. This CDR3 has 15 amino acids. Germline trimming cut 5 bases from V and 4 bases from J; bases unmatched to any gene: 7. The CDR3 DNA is TGCAGCGTTTTGGGACTAGCGGGAGCTCAGTACGAGCAGTACTTC. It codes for CSVLGLAGAQYEQYF.

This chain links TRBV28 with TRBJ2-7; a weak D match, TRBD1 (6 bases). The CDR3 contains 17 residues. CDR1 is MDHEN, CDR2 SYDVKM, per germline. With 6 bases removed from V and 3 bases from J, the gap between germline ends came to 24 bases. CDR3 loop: CASSSTLSGTKDYEQYF. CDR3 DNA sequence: TGTGCCAGCAGCTCGACTCTATCCGGGACAAAAGACTACGAGCAGTACTTC. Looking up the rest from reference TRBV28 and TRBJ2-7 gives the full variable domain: DVKVTQSSRYLVKRTGEKVFLECVQDMDHENMFWYRQDPGLGLRLIYFSYDVKMKEKGDIPEGYSVSREKKERFSLILESASTNQTSMYLCASSSTLSGTKDYEQYFGPGTRLTVT.

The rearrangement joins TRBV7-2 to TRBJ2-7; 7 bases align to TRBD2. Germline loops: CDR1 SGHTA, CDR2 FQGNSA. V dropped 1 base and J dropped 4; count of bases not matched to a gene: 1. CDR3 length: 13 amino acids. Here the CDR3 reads CASSLEAGYEQYF. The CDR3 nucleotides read TGTGCCAGCAGCTTAGAAGCGGGGTACGAGCAGTACTTC.

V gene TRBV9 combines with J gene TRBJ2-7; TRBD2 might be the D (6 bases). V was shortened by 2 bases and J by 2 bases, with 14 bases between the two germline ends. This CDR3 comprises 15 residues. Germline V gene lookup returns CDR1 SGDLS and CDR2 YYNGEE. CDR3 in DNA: TGTGCCAGCAGCGTCAGGGTGGGGGGACCCTACGAGCAGTACTTC. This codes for CASSVRVGGPYEQYF.

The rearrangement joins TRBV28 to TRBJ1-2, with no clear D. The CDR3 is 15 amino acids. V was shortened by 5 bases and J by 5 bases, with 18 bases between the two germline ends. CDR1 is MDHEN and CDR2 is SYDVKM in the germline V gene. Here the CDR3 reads CASSPSFGRVYGYTF. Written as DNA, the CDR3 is TGTGCCAGCAGTCCAAGTTTCGGGCGGGTTTATGGCTACACCTTC.

The CDR3 loop is CASSDTGTGNTIYF. The CDR3 region has the DNA TGTGCCAGCAGCGACACAGGGACTGGAAACACCATATATTTT. The chain employs TRBV9 and TRBJ1-3; maybe TRBD1 (6 bases). This CDR3 has 14 amino acids. V lost 3 bases and J lost 2, with 9 bases in between. Germline V CDR1 and CDR2: SGDLS, YYNGEE. Based on the CDR3 plus reference TRBV9 and TRBJ1-3, the full variable domain is DSGVTQTPKHLITATGQRVTLRCSPRSGDLSVYWYQQSLDQGLQFLIQYYNGEERAKGNILERFSAQQFPDLHSELNLSSLELGDSALYFCASSDTGTGNTIYFGEGSWLTVV.

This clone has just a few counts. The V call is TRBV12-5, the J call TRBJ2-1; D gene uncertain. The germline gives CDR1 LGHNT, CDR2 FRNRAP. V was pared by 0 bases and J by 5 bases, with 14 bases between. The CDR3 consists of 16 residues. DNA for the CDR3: TGTGCTAGTGGTTTGGTTTCTACTATACCCAACAATGAGCAGTTCTTC. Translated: CASGLVSTIPNNEQFF. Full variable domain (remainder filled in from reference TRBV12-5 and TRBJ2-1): DARVTQTPRHKVTEMGQEVTMRCQPILGHNTVFWYRQTMMQGLELLAYFRNRAPLDDSGMPKDRFSAEMPDATLATLKIQPSEPRDSAVYFCASGLVSTIPNNEQFFGPGTRLTVL.

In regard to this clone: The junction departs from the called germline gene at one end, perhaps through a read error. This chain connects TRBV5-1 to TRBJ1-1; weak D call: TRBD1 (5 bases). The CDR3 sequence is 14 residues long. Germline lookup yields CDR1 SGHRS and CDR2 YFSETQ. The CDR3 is CSSSLPRENTEAFF. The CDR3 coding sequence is TGCTCCAGCAGCTTACCCAGGGAGAACACTGAAGCTTTCTTT.

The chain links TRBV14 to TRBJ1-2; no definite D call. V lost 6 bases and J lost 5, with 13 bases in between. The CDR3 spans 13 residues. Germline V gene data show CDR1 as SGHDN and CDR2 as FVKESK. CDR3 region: CASSRTGRYGYTF. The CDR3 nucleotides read TGTGCCAGCAGTCGGACTGGGAGGTATGGCTACACCTTC.

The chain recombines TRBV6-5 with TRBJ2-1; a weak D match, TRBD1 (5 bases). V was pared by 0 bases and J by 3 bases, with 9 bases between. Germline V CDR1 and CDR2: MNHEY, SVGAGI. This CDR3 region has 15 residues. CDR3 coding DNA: TGTGCCAGCAGTTACTCAAGGGGCGGCTACAATGAGCAGTTCTTC. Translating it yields CASSYSRGGYNEQFF.

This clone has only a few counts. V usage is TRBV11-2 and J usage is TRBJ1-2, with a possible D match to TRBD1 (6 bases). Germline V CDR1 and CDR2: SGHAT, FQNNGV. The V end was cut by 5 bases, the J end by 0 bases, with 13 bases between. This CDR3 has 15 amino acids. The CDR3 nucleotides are TGTGCCAGCAGCAACATTAAGGGGGCTAACTATGGCTACACCTTC. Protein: CASSNIKGANYGYTF.

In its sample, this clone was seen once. This CDR3 is CASNRGGREAFF. The DNA for the CDR3 is TGTGCCAGCAACCGGGGTGGACGAGAAGCTTTCTTT. The rearrangement uses TRBV5-6 and TRBJ1-1; D call uncertain. The CDR3 is 12 amino acids. V lost 6 bases and J 8 bases, leaving 14 bases between the germline ends. The germline V gene encodes CDR1 SGHDT and CDR2 YYEEEE. Variable domain in full (rest from reference TRBV5-6 and TRBJ1-1): DAGVTQSPTHLIKTRGQQVTLRCSPKSGHDTVSWYQQALGQGPQFIFQYYEEEERQRGNFPDRFSGHQFPNYSSELNVNALLLGDSALYLCASNRGGREAFFGQGTRLTVV.

CDR3 sequence (DNA): TGTGCCAGCAGCCAAGGGACTAGTGGGAGCTACTACGAGCAGTACTTC. It is translated as CASSQGTSGSYYEQYF. The J gene is TRBJ2-7, the V gene TRBV27; 8 positions agree with TRBD2. Germline CDR1 MNHEY, CDR2 SMNVEV (reference sequence). The V gene end was trimmed by 6 bases and the J gene end by 3 bases; junction bases not matched to a gene: 13. CDR3 size: 16 residues.

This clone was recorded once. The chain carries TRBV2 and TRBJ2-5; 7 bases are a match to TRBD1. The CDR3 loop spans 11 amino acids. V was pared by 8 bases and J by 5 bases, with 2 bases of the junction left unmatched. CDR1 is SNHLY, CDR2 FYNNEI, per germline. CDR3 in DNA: TGTGCCAGCGAGGGGGCGGAGACCCAGTACTTC. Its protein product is CASEGAETQYF. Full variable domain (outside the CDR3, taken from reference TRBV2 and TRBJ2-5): EPEVTQTPSHQVTQMGQEVILRCVPISNHLYFYWYRQILGQKVEFLVSFYNNEISEKSEIFDDQFSVERPDGSNFTLKIRSTKLEDSAMYFCASEGAETQYFGPGTRLLVL.

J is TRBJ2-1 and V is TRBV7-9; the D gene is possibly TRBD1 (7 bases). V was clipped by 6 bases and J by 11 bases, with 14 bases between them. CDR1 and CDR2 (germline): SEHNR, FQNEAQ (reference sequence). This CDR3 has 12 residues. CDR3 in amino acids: CASRAGGNKQFF. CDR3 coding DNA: TGTGCCAGCAGAGCAGGGGGGAATAAGCAGTTCTTC. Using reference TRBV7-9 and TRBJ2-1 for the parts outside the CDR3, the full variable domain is DTGVSQNPRHKITKRGQNVTFRCDPISEHNRLYWYRQTLGQGPEFLTYFQNEAQLEKSRLLSDRFSAERPKGSFSTLEIQRTEQGDSAMYLCASRAGGNKQFFGPGTRLTVL.

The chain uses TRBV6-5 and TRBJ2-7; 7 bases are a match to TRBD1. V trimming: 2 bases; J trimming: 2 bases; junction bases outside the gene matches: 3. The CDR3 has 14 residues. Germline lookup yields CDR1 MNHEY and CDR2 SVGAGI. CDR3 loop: CASSYKQGTYEQYF. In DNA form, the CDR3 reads TGTGCCAGCAGTTACAAACAGGGGACCTACGAGCAGTACTTC.

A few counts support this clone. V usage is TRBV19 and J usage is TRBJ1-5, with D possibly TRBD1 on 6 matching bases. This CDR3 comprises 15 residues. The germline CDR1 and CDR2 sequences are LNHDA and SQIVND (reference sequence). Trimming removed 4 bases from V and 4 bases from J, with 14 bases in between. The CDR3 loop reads CASSSGRTANQPQHF. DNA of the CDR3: TGTGCCAGTAGTAGCGGCCGGACAGCTAATCAGCCCCAGCATTTT.

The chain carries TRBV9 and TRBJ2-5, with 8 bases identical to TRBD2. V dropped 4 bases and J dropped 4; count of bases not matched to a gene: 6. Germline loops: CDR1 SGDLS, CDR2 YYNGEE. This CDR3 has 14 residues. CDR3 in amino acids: CASSSGLAGETQYF. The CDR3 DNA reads TGTGCCAGCAGCTCCGGACTAGCTGGAGAGACCCAGTACTTC.

CDR3 in amino acids: CASGRQGTGGYTF. CDR3 DNA: TGTGCTAGTGGCCGACAGGGGACGGGAGGCTACACCTTC. The V gene is TRBV12-5, the J gene TRBJ1-2; TRBD1 agrees at 8 bases. CDR3 length equals 13 residues. Germline CDR1 LGHNT, CDR2 FRNRAP. The junction had 8 bases not matched to a gene; V was cut back by 6 bases and J by 8 bases.

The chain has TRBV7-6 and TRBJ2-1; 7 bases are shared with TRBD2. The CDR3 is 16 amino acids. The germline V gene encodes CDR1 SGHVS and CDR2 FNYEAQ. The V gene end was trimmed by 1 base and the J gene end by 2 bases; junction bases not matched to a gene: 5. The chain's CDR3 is CASSLVREGAYNEQFF. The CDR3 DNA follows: TGTGCCAGCAGCTTAGTTAGGGAGGGAGCCTACAATGAGCAGTTCTTC.

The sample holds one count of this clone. The DNA of the CDR3 is TGTGCCAGCAGTTACCCCCCCGGGGGGTCTGAAGCTTTCTTT. It yields the protein CASSYPPGGSEAFF. This chain links TRBV6-6 with TRBJ1-1, with D maybe TRBD1 (5 bases). This CDR3 has 14 amino acids. The germline CDR1 and CDR2 sequences are MNHNY and SVGAGI (reference sequence). V was cut by 2 bases and J by 6 bases, with 13 bases left in between.

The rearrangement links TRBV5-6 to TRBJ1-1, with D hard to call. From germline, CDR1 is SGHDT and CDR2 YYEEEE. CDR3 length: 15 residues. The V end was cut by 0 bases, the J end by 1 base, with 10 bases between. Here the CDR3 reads CASSLVPAGNTEAFF. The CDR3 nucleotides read TGTGCCAGCAGCTTGGTTCCGGCGGGGAACACTGAAGCTTTCTTT.

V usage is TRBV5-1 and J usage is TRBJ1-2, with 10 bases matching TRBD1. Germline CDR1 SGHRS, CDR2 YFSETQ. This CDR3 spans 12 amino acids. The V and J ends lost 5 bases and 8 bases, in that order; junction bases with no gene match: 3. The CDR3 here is CASSWDRGGYTF. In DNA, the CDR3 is TGCGCCAGCAGTTGGGACAGGGGAGGCTACACCTTC.

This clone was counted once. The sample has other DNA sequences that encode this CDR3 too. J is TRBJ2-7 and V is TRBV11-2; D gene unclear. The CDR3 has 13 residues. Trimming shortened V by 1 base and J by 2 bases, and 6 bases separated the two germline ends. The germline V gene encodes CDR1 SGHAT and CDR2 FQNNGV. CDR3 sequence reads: CASSLGQTYEQYF. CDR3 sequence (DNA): TGTGCCAGCAGCTTAGGGCAAACCTACGAGCAGTACTTC.

The CDR3 coding sequence is TGTGCCAGCAGACCCCCAAGCAGGGCGGAGACCCAGTACTTC. Translation gives CASRPPSRAETQYF. The chain employs TRBV2 and TRBJ2-5, with D possibly matching TRBD1 (5 bases). The CDR3 totals 14 residues. Trimming left V 6 bases short and J 5 bases short, with 16 bases between. Germline V CDR1 and CDR2: SNHLY, FYNNEI.

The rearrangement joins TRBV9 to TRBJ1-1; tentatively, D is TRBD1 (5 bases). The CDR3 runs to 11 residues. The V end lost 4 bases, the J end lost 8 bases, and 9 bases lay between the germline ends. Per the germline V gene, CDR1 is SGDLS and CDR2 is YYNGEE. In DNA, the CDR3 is TGTGCCAGCAGCAGGGGCCGAGAAGCTTTCTTT. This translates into CASSRGREAFF.